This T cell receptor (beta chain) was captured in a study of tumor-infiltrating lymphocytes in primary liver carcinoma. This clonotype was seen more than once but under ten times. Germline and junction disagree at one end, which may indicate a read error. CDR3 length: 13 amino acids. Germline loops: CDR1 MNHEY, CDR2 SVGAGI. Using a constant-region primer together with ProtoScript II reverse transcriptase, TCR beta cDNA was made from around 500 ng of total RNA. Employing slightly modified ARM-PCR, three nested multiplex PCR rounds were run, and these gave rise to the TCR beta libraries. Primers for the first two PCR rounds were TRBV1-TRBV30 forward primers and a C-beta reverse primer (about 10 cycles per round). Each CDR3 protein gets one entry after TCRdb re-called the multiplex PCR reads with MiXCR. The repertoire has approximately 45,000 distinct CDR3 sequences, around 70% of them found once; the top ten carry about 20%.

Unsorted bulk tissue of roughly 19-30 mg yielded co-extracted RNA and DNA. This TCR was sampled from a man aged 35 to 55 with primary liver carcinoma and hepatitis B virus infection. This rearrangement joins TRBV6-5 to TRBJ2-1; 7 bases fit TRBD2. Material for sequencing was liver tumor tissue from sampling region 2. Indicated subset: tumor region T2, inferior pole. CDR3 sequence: CASSRLASNEQLF. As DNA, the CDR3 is TGTGCCAGCAGTAGACTAGCCTCCAATGAACAGCTCTTC.